The 8 T cell receptor beta chains below were found in one sample sequenced in a study of blood T cell repertoires in COVID-19. Sequencing used immunoSEQ multiplex PCR; TCRdb keeps in-frame clones, though not all of them. The table shows under 250,000 clones, with 90% to 95% occurring only once. The sample taken for sequencing was peripheral blood. The receptors were gathered from a man between 60 and 75 years old with COVID-19, enrolled during active disease.

The V call is TRBV4-1, the J call TRBJ2-7; 9 positions match TRBD1. V shed 2 bases and J 5 bases; nucleotides not matched to a gene: 7. Germline-derived CDR1 and CDR2 are MGHRA and YSYEKL. The CDR3 runs to 15 residues. The CDR3 DNA reads TGCGCCAGCAGCCAAATACAGGGGGCGTCCAACGAGCAGTACTTC. It specifies CASSQIQGASNEQYF.

This chain connects TRBV6-5 to TRBJ1-1; D not resolved. V dropped 0 bases and J dropped 6 bases, with 11 bases sitting between them. CDR1 is MNHEY, CDR2 SVGAGI, per germline. The CDR3 covers 14 residues. The CDR3 here is CASSYSDSSPEAFF. The CDR3, as DNA: TGTGCCAGCAGTTACTCGGACTCTAGTCCTGAAGCTTTCTTT.

J is TRBJ2-7 and V is TRBV27, with 8 bases lining up with TRBD2. The CDR3 loop spans 14 amino acids. Trimming cost V 7 bases and J 7 bases; bases outside gene matches: 12. Germline V gene data show CDR1 as MNHEY and CDR2 as SMNVEV (reference sequence). CDR3 sequence (DNA): TGTGCCAGCACCTCGGGGGCGGGGGGAACGGAGCAGTACTTC. Encoded protein: CASTSGAGGTEQYF.

V gene TRBV2 combines with J gene TRBJ1-6; D gene ambiguous. There are 14 residues in the CDR3. The germline V and J ends were trimmed by 7 bases and 0 bases, with 7 bases remaining between them. Germline-derived CDR1 and CDR2 are SNHLY and FYNNEI. CDR3 region: CASKESSYNSPLHF. The DNA for the CDR3 is TGTGCCAGCAAGGAGAGCTCCTATAATTCACCCCTCCACTTT.

The chain links TRBV9 to TRBJ1-6; no clear D. This CDR3 contains 15 residues. Trimming cost V 0 bases and J 5 bases, with 9 bases left between them. Germline CDR1 reads SGDLS; CDR2 reads YYNGEE. The CDR3 DNA sequence: TGTGCCAGCAGCGTAGGTCGGGTGAATAATTCACCCCTCCACTTT. It is translated as CASSVGRVNNSPLHF.

The chain combines TRBV28 with TRBJ1-5, with D perhaps TRBD1 (6 bases). CDR1 and CDR2 (germline): MDHEN, SYDVKM. This CDR3 is 19 amino acids long. V was shortened by 6 bases and J by 1 base, with 25 bases between the two germline ends. The CDR3 sequence is CASSARAAGVYGSNQPQHF. In nucleotides, the CDR3 is TGTGCCAGCAGCGCGCGGGCGGCAGGGGTCTACGGGAGCAATCAGCCCCAGCATTTT.

V and J are TRBV14 and TRBJ2-5, with 10 nucleotides matching TRBD1. V lost 4 bases, J lost 3 bases, and 5 bases stayed unmatched. In germline, CDR1 is SGHDN, CDR2 FVKESK. The CDR3 totals 15 residues. The CDR3 DNA sequence: TGTGCCAGCAGCCGGGACAGGGGACCCGAAGAGACCCAGTACTTC. It encodes CASSRDRGPEETQYF.

J is TRBJ1-5 and V is TRBV7-3; D remains ambiguous. V was cut by 5 bases and J by 8 bases, with 13 bases left in between. Looked up from germline, CDR1 is SGHTA and CDR2 is FQGTGA. This CDR3 has 13 residues. CDR3 in DNA: TGTGCCAGCAGCGTTAAAGGCGGAAAGCCCCAGCATTTT. This gives the protein CASSVKGGKPQHF.